Each of the 14 T cell receptor beta chains below was sequenced from the same sample in a study of blood T cell repertoires in COVID-19. The method was immunoSEQ multiplex PCR; TCRdb's version includes in-frame clones alone and lacks a portion of them. Of about 250,000 clones detected, about 89% appear once; the ten largest clones hold over 7.5%. The specimen sequenced was PBMCs or T cells enriched from blood (not recorded which). The receptor set was obtained from a man aged 35 to 55 who had recovered from COVID-19.

The chain joins TRBV3-1 (or the pseudogene TRBV3-2) to TRBJ2-7, with 7 positions matching TRBD1. CDR1 LGHDT and CDR2 YNNKEL come from the germline V gene (reference sequence). Trimming at V came to 3 bases and at J to 3 bases, leaving 5 bases not matched to a gene. The length of the CDR3 is 14 residues. The CDR3: CASSQTRQGYEQYF. In DNA form, the CDR3 reads TGTGCCAGCAGCCAGACTCGACAGGGCTACGAGCAGTACTTC.

This chain connects TRBV28 to TRBJ2-5; 12 bases line up with TRBD2. V was pared by 0 bases and J by 3 bases, with 23 bases of the junction left unmatched. Looked up from germline, CDR1 is MDHEN and CDR2 is SYDVKM. This CDR3 contains 23 residues. The DNA of the CDR3 is TGTGCCAGCAGTTTATGGGGCCCGACCTCCACGACTAGCGGGAGTGTTCCCAAAGAGACCCAGTACTTC. It specifies CASSLWGPTSTTSGSVPKETQYF.

This clone was seen only a few times. CDR3 DNA sequence: TGTGCCAGCAGTTACTCGCTCCGGACTCTTAACAATGAGCAGTTCTTC. It yields the protein CASSYSLRTLNNEQFF. The V call is TRBV6-2 or TRBV6-3, the J call TRBJ2-1; D is possibly TRBD2 (5 bases). Trimming took 0 bases from V and 5 from J, leaving 14 bases between them. CDR1 and CDR2 (germline): MNHEY, SVGEGT. CDR3 length equals 16 residues.

The chain is built from TRBV7-2 and TRBJ2-7, with 7 bases lining up with TRBD2. Looked up from germline, CDR1 is SGHTA and CDR2 is FQGNSA. The V gene end was trimmed by 7 bases and the J gene end by 0 bases; junction bases not matched to a gene: 9. The CDR3 loop spans 15 amino acids. This CDR3 reads CASNQRLAGSYEQYF. The CDR3 nucleotides read TGTGCCAGCAACCAACGACTAGCTGGCTCCTACGAGCAGTACTTC.

This clone was seen only once. V gene TRBV20-1 combines with J gene TRBJ2-2; 11 nucleotides match TRBD2. Trimming at V came to 3 bases and at J to 3 bases, leaving 3 bases not matched to a gene. The CDR3 runs to 15 residues. Per germline, CDR1 DFQATT and CDR2 SNEGSKA (reference sequence). The CDR3: CSASSGGADTGELFF. The DNA of the CDR3 is TGCAGTGCTAGTAGCGGGGGGGCTGACACCGGGGAGCTGTTTTTT.

The gene calls are TRBV19 and TRBJ2-2, with D perhaps matching TRBD2 (6 bases). The V gene lost 3 bases and the J gene lost 6 bases, with 11 bases spanning the gap. This CDR3 region has 14 residues. Germline V gene sequence: CDR1 LNHDA, CDR2 SQIVND (reference sequence). The DNA of the CDR3 is TGTGCCAGTAGTATGGAGGGAACGGCCGGGGAGCTGTTTTTT. Its protein is CASSMEGTAGELFF.

The chain couples TRBV5-1 to TRBJ1-1; D not resolved. The CDR3 sequence is 13 residues long. CDR1 is SGHRS, CDR2 YFSETQ, per germline. This CDR3 reads CVSSWQAGTEAFF. In DNA, the CDR3 is TGCGTCTCAAGTTGGCAGGCGGGCACTGAAGCTTTCTTT.

The chain carries TRBV7-3 and TRBJ2-1; 11 nucleotides align to TRBD2. Trimming at V came to 5 bases and at J to 2 bases, leaving 5 bases not matched to a gene. This CDR3 has 16 amino acids. Germline V lookup: CDR1 SGHTA, CDR2 FQGTGA. The CDR3 protein is CASSAKTSGAYNEQFF. In DNA, the CDR3 is TGTGCCAGCAGCGCAAAGACTAGCGGGGCCTACAATGAGCAGTTCTTC.

The chain couples TRBV18 to TRBJ2-7, with 7 bases lining up with TRBD1. The CDR3 sequence is 16 residues long. Per the germline V gene, CDR1 is KGHSH and CDR2 is LQKENI. J lost 0 bases, V lost 0 bases, and 5 bases had no gene match. DNA of the CDR3: TGTGCCAGCTCACCACCGCAGGGGGACCTCTCCTACGAGCAGTACTTC. Its translation is CASSPPQGDLSYEQYF. The variable domain in full, with the rest retrieved from reference TRBV18 and TRBJ2-7, is NAGVMQNPRHLVRRRGQEARLRCSPMKGHSHVYWYRQLPEEGLKFMVYLQKENIIDESGMPKERFSAEFPKEGPSILRIQQVVRGDSAAYFCASSPPQGDLSYEQYFGPGTRLTVT.

The CDR3 reads CASSQVTESSYNEQFF. The CDR3 coding sequence is TGCGCCAGCAGCCAAGTGACAGAGAGCTCCTACAATGAGCAGTTCTTC. The chain uses TRBV4-1 and TRBJ2-1; D may be TRBD1 (5 bases). The CDR3 length is 16 residues. V gave up 1 base and J gave up 0 bases, with 10 bases separating them. Germline CDR1 MGHRA, CDR2 YSYEKL.

The chain joins TRBV11-3 to TRBJ1-1; possibly TRBD1 for D (5 bases). Trimming removed 0 bases at V and 4 bases at J, with 12 bases between. This CDR3 spans 15 amino acids. Germline-derived CDR1 and CDR2 are SGHNT and YENEEA. CDR3 in amino acids: CASSLDGVGGTEAFF. CDR3 DNA sequence: TGTGCCAGCAGCTTAGACGGAGTCGGGGGCACTGAAGCTTTCTTT.

The rearrangement uses TRBV11-2 and TRBJ2-5, with D maybe TRBD2 (5 bases). The CDR3 totals 16 residues. In germline, CDR1 is SGHAT, CDR2 FQNNGV. Trimming removed 5 bases from V and 4 bases from J, with 20 bases in between. The CDR3 reads CASSVLVGEGRETQYF. CDR3 DNA: TGTGCCAGCAGCGTCCTGGTAGGAGAGGGTCGAGAGACCCAGTACTTC.

The chain recombines TRBV12-3 or TRBV12-4 with TRBJ2-3; tentative D call: TRBD1 (6 bases). The CDR3 is made up of 13 amino acids. Trimming took off 10 bases at V and 3 bases at J, with 14 bases between the two ends. For the CDR3, the DNA is TGTGCCACCAACAGGGTGAGGACAGATACGCAGTATTTT. It is translated as CATNRVRTDTQYF.

The chain recombines TRBV6-5 with TRBJ2-7, with no clear D. The CDR3 extends over 13 amino acids. Deletions cut 4 bases from V and 3 bases from J, with 10 bases between. The germline CDR1 and CDR2 sequences are MNHEY and SVGAGI. The DNA of the CDR3 is TGTGCCAGCAGTTTAGACATTTACTACGAGCAGTACTTC. Protein sequence: CASSLDIYYEQYF.